This TCR beta chain was captured in a study of post-analysis software for immune sequencing data. Whole-study context: The disease courses covered relapsing-remitting, secondary progressive and progressive-relapsing multiple sclerosis. The study, taken as a whole, reports: The five TRBV segments detected at higher frequency in patients than in controls included TRBV5-6, TRBV5-1 and TRBV20-1.

The table lists this clonotype with a few counts. Its cognate antigen is unknown. Trimming took 0 bases from V and 3 from J, leaving 11 bases between them. Germline V gives CDR1 MNHEY, CDR2 SVGAGI. This CDR3 is built from 15 residues. The authors incorporated unique molecular identifiers into the TCR beta cDNA libraries. TCRdb re-called the PCR reads with MiXCR, one entry per CDR3 protein. The table lists about 540,000 distinct CDR3 sequences, around a third of them singletons. The rearrangement links TRBV6-5 to TRBJ1-1, with D perhaps TRBD1 (5 bases). The specimen sequenced was blood. This receptor was taken from a girl aged 2-17 years with multiple sclerosis. The CDR3 spells CASSYSGQGDTEAFF. In DNA form, the CDR3 reads TGTGCCAGCAGTTACTCTGGGCAGGGAGACACTGAAGCTTTCTTT.